These 7 T cell receptor beta chains were all obtained from the same sample, sequenced in a study of tumor and adjacent non-tumor tissue in lung cancer. TCRbeta libraries were built with three rounds of nested PCR, modified from ARM-PCR. Each CDR3 protein is one row after TCRdb ran MiXCR on the multiplex PCR reads. This sample has 100,000 or so distinct CDR3 sequences, with 75% to 85% found just once. No cell sorting was done before RNA was extracted from the tissue. More than 3 cm separated this lung sample from the edge of the tumor. Sequenced: distant non-tumor lung tissue. The receptors come from a man aged 60-69 years with small cell lung cancer.

Concerning this clonotype: The conserved phenylalanine or tryptophan normally closing the CDR3 is absent here, so this likely arose from a read error. Because the CDR3's place on the DNA is in doubt, the DNA is left out and the CDR3 is given as listed by TCRdb. This rearrangement joins TRBV11-3 to TRBJ1-6; TRBD1 is the table's D call, not checked against the DNA. The CDR3 spans 20 amino acids, including both terminal residues. Germline loops: CDR1 SGHNT, CDR2 YENEEA. CDR3 protein: CASSPSGTGPSSSCNSPIHL.

Worth noting for this clonotype: Because the CDR3 is missing its conserved closing phenylalanine or tryptophan, this is likely a read error. It is unclear where the CDR3 begins or ends on the DNA, so no DNA is shown, and the CDR3 is as TCRdb lists it. The chain carries TRBV11-2 and TRBJ2-3; TRBD2, the table's D call, was not compared with the DNA. Per the germline V gene, CDR1 is SGHAT and CDR2 is FQNNGV. The CDR3 numbers 15 amino acids, ends counted. CDR3 protein: CASGSGGIAGHTQYL.

A word on this clonotype: One end of the junction is discordant with germline, which a read error may explain. The chain recombines TRBV29-1 with TRBJ2-2; the match to TRBD2 covers 14 bases. The CDR3 totals 15 residues. CDR1 is SQVTM and CDR2 is ANQGSEA in the germline V gene. In DNA, the CDR3 is TGTAACGTTACCGGGACTAGCGGGAGTGCCGGGGAGCTGTTTTTC. Its protein is CNVTGTSGSAGELFF.

This chain links TRBV6-2 or TRBV6-3 with TRBJ2-5, with no clear D. V gave up 4 bases and J gave up 4 bases, with 13 bases separating them. The CDR3 runs to 14 residues. Germline values: CDR1 MNHEY, CDR2 SVGEGT. DNA of the CDR3: TGTGCCAGCAGTTTTGTCGGAGACCCAGAGACCCAGTACTTC. The encoded protein is CASSFVGDPETQYF.

This clonotype was observed many times. This chain uses TRBV5-1 with TRBJ1-1, with D tentatively TRBD1 (5 bases). The CDR3 is 13 residues long. CDR1 and CDR2 from the germline V gene are SGHRS and YFSETQ. V gave up 3 bases and J gave up 8 bases, with 14 bases separating them. Here the CDR3 DNA reads TGCGCCAGCAGCTCTGGTGTAGGGGACGAAGCTTTCTTT. This encodes CASSSGVGDEAFF.

In the case of this clonotype: The germline gene is not matched at one end of the junction; a read error may be the cause. The chain joins TRBV11-3 to TRBJ2-5; D is uncertain. This CDR3 is built from 16 residues. Germline loops: CDR1 SGHNT, CDR2 YENEEA. The CDR3 region is CASSLGVGSTQDTQYF. DNA of the CDR3: TGTGCCAGCAGCTTAGGCGTGGGATCTACCCAAGATACGCAGTATTTC.

On this clonotype: Since the CDR3 does not end with the conserved phenylalanine or tryptophan, this likely comes from a read error. Because the CDR3's place on the DNA is in doubt, the DNA is left out and the CDR3 is given as listed by TCRdb. V usage is TRBV21-1 and J usage is TRBJ2-5. TRBV21-1 is a recognized pseudogene. The CDR3 is 17 residues long, counting both termini. The CDR3: CASSKYIRTEYQETQYL.